This T cell receptor beta chain was captured by sequencing in a study of blood T cell repertoires in COVID-19. Study-wide context: Sources were T cells, B-cell-depleted T cells, or PBMCs; the material itself was cDNA or gDNA.

Only in-frame clones appear in the TCRdb table, and some are missing; sequencing was by immunoSEQ multiplex PCR. Of over 70,000 clones listed, 70% to 80% were seen once; the top ten hold around 49%. The CDR3 has 15 residues. Germline assignment: CDR1 SGHTA and CDR2 FQGNSA. V shed 3 bases and J shed 2 bases, with 11 bases lying between them. Sequenced: peripheral blood. This clonotype originated in a human donor in a cohort sampled during active COVID-19. V usage is TRBV7-2 and J usage is TRBJ1-3; tentatively, D is TRBD1 (5 bases). DNA of the CDR3: TGTGCCAGCAGCTTGGGGGGGGTACCTGGAAACACCATATATTTT. Translated: CASSLGGVPGNTIYF. Supplemented by reference TRBV7-2 and TRBJ1-3, the full variable domain reads GAGVSQSPSNKVTEKGKDVELRCDPISGHTALYWYRQSLGQGLEFLIYFQGNSAPDKSGLPSDRFSAERTGGSVSTLTIQRTQQEDSAVYLCASSLGGVPGNTIYFGEGSWLTVV.